This T cell receptor beta chain was captured by sequencing in a study of cytomegalovirus exposure and HLA in healthy donors. Whole-study findings and limits: The majority of TCR sequences were rare, yet some public TCRs appeared in many donors.

The PCR made use of 60 Vbeta and 13 Jbeta primers. The authors' processing: In a later analysis, about 12 million of approximately 81 million unique beta chains occurred in at least two donors. The data were produced by immunoSEQ multiplex PCR, yet TCRdb's version contains in-frame clones alone and is incomplete. Clonal size and the V and J genes are those of that table, whereas D and trimming came from the DNA. The table shows 35,000 to 45,000 clones, with more than 85% occurring only once. Worth noting for this clone: Its antigen remains unknown.

V gave up 0 bases and J gave up 3 bases, with 9 bases separating them. The CDR3 has 14 residues. Germline V lookup: CDR1 SGHVS, CDR2 FNYEAQ. The sequenced material came from PBMCs. The receptor comes from a woman aged 18 to 35 in good health and CMV-seronegative. V gene TRBV7-6 combines with J gene TRBJ2-7; D is ambiguous. The chain's CDR3 is CASSLAERDYEQYF. As DNA, the CDR3 is TGTGCCAGCAGCTTAGCAGAGAGAGACTACGAGCAGTACTTC.